This is a list of T cell receptor beta chains from one sample in a study of Ad26.COV2.S vaccination and SARS-CoV-2 variants. TCRdb keeps only in-frame clones here, not all; method: immunoSEQ multiplex PCR. The repertoire includes some 400,000 clones, 70% to 90% of them detected once, and under 2% sits in the top ten. Here the sequenced sample was peripheral blood, taken in a trial of Ad26.COV2.S vaccine versus placebo. Receptor source: a person aged 18 to 65 who received the Ad26.COV2.S COVID-19 vaccine or a placebo. CDR3s include the opening cysteine and the closing phenylalanine or tryptophan. D genes are given only for firm matches. Expanded clones get a size class; other rows say once, few or many, or leave the size out.

j_call d_call clone_size v_call cdr3_nt cdr3_aa
TRBJ2-3 . . TRBV2 TGTGCCACAGGGAGCACCCACACAGATACGCAGTATTTT CATGSTHTDTQYF
TRBJ2-1 TRBD2 once TRBV28 TGTGCCAGCAAAACGGGAGGTGCCTACAATGAGCAGTTCTTC CASKTGGAYNEQFF
TRBJ2-7 TRBD2 once TRBV7-9 TGTGCCAGCAGCTTAGTATTGGGCGGGAGAGTTTCCTCCTACGAGCAGTACTTC CASSLVLGGRVSSYEQYF
TRBJ1-4 . . TRBV6-5 TGTGCCAGCAGTTACAGGTTCCAGGAAAAACTGTTTTTT CASSYRFQEKLFF
TRBJ2-2 . . TRBV11-3 TGTGCCAGCAGCCCCTCGTGGCGGAACACCGGGGAGCTGTTTTTT CASSPSWRNTGELFF
TRBJ2-1 TRBD2 few TRBV3-1/TRBV3-2 TGTGCCAGCAGTTCCGGCGGGGGAGACAATGAGCAGTTCTTC CASSSGGGDNEQFF
TRBJ2-7 TRBD2 . TRBV2 TGTGCCAGGGAAAGGCTAGCGGGATACGAGCAGTACTTC CARERLAGYEQYF
TRBJ2-2 . once TRBV4-2 TGTGCCAGCAGCCAAGTTCGACAGGCCGGGGAGCTGTTTTTT CASSQVRQAGELFF
TRBJ1-4 . . TRBV7-9 TGTGCCAGCAGCTTTAGCGGGGGTTACGAAAAACTGTTTTTT CASSFSGGYEKLFF
TRBJ2-7 . . TRBV6-5 TGTGCCAGCAGTTACTCCCAGTCCTACGAGCAGTACTTC CASSYSQSYEQYF
TRBJ2-1 TRBD1 . TRBV9 TGTGCCAGCAGCCAACAGGGGGCGCGGAATGAGCAGTTCTTC CASSQQGARNEQFF
TRBJ2-7 . . TRBV12-1 TGTGCCAGCAGCTTTGTCCCCGTATCTGGGGATGACTACGAGCAGTACTTC CASSFVPVSGDDYEQYF
TRBJ2-4 . . TRBV28 TGTGCCAGCAGTGACCGACCCCGGGGGAGGAACATTCAGTACTTC CASSDRPRGRNIQYF
TRBJ2-3 . . TRBV7-2 TGTGCCAGCAGCCGCCCCAGCGGAAGGAGCACAGATACGCAGTATTTT CASSRPSGRSTDTQYF
TRBJ2-7 . . TRBV6-2/TRBV6-3 TGTGCCAGCAGTTATCCCGGGCAGGGGAGGTCAAGCGGGCTTTCTTCCTACGAGCAGTACTTC CASSYPGQGRSSGLSSYEQYF
TRBJ2-3 . . TRBV10-3 TGTGCCATCAGTGCAAGAGCCCTTACAGGAGATACGCAGTATTTT CAISARALTGDTQYF
TRBJ2-3 TRBD2 . TRBV7-6 TGTGCCAGCAGCTTAAGGCAAGCGGGAGAGTTAGATACGCAGTATTTT CASSLRQAGELDTQYF
TRBJ2-1 TRBD2 . TRBV5-1 TGCGCCAGCAGCCCGCGGGTAGCGGGGGTCAATGAGCAGTTCTTC CASSPRVAGVNEQFF
TRBJ1-2 . . TRBV28 TGTGCCAGCACCCAAAGGGGGTCCCTTAACTATGGCTACACCTTC CASTQRGSLNYGYTF
TRBJ2-7 TRBD1 . TRBV5-1 TGCGCCAGCAGCTTAGTACAGGGGAACTACGAGCAGTACTTC CASSLVQGNYEQYF
TRBJ1-3 . . TRBV11-2 TGTGCCAGCAGCTTAGGCCCAGGGTCTGGAAACACCATATATTTT CASSLGPGSGNTIYF
TRBJ1-2 . . TRBV7-2 TGTGCCAGCAGCCTAGGGGCGGGGGGTAGAGGCTACACCTTC CASSLGAGGRGYTF